These T cell receptor beta chains were read from a single sample in a study of T cell responses to AZD1222 COVID-19 vaccine. Produced via immunoSEQ multiplex PCR; TCRdb's table is partial and in-frame only. The repertoire holds 35,000 to 45,000 clones, with around 82% as singletons. Material: peripheral blood, obtained on day 0 of AZD1222 vaccination. The receptors shown here come from an adult in good health. CDR3s include the opening cysteine and the closing phenylalanine or tryptophan. A D gene is named only where the DNA matches it firmly. Some rows mark clone size as missing; the rest say once, few, many or name a class of expanded clone.

D: -
J: TRBJ2-7
length: 16
V: TRBV9
size: -
DNA: TGTGCCAGCAGCGTAGCACTGGGGGGCCCCTCCTACGAGCAGTACTTC
CDR3: CASSVALGGPSYEQYF

D: TRBD2
J: TRBJ2-7
length: 15
V: TRBV10-3
size: -
DNA: TGTGCCATCAGTGAGCCGGGACTAGCGAGGGACGAGCAGTACTTC
CDR3: CAISEPGLARDEQYF

D: -
J: TRBJ1-1
length: 13
V: TRBV11-3
size: -
DNA: TGTGCCAGCAGCTCCTTTGTGAACACTGAAGCTTTCTTT
CDR3: CASSSFVNTEAFF

D: -
J: TRBJ1-1
length: 13
V: TRBV28
size: -
DNA: TGTGCCAGCAACCCCGGAGGGTGGACTGAAGCTTTCTTT
CDR3: CASNPGGWTEAFF

D: -
J: TRBJ1-1
length: 12
V: TRBV14
size: -
DNA: TGTGCCAGCAGCCAATTTTCCACTGAAGCTTTCTTT
CDR3: CASSQFSTEAFF

D: TRBD1
J: TRBJ2-7
length: 15
V: TRBV15
size: -
DNA: TGTGCCACCAGCCGATCAGGACAGGGGGTTGGGGAGCAGTACTTC
CDR3: CATSRSGQGVGEQYF

D: -
J: TRBJ1-1
length: 12
V: TRBV3-1/TRBV3-2
size: -
DNA: TGTGCCAGCAGCCAAGTGAAGGGTGGAGCTTTCTTT
CDR3: CASSQVKGGAFF

D: -
J: TRBJ1-4
length: 16
V: TRBV10-1
size: -
DNA: TGCGCCAGCAGTGAGGGGGCGGCCGCGGCTAATGAAAAACTGTTTTTT
CDR3: CASSEGAAAANEKLFF

D: -
J: TRBJ2-3
length: 14
V: TRBV4-2
size: -
DNA: TGTGCCAGCAGCCCAGAGGTGGACACAGATACGCAGTATTTT
CDR3: CASSPEVDTDTQYF

D: -
J: TRBJ1-1
length: 11
V: TRBV20-1
size: -
DNA: TGCAGTGCTTGGATGAACACTGAAGCTTTCTTT
CDR3: CSAWMNTEAFF

D: -
J: TRBJ2-7
length: 14
V: TRBV2
size: -
DNA: TGTGCCAGCGGGGATCGAGGGGGGGCCTACGAGCAGTACTTC
CDR3: CASGDRGGAYEQYF

D: -
J: TRBJ2-7
length: 14
V: TRBV6-2/TRBV6-3
size: -
DNA: TGTGCCAGCAGTTTCGGGAGTCCCCCTTACGAGCAGTACTTC
CDR3: CASSFGSPPYEQYF

D: -
J: TRBJ2-3
length: 14
V: TRBV29-1
size: -
DNA: TGCAGCGTTTGGGGTCTGTCAAAAGCAGATACGCAGTATTTT
CDR3: CSVWGLSKADTQYF

D: -
J: TRBJ2-3
length: 13
V: TRBV2
size: -
DNA: TGTGCCAGCGTACGACTTGAATCAGATACGCAGTATTTT
CDR3: CASVRLESDTQYF

D: -
J: TRBJ1-5
length: 14
V: TRBV28
size: -
DNA: TGTGCCAGCAGTTTTTTGGGGGGCTCTCAGCCCCAGCATTTT
CDR3: CASSFLGGSQPQHF

D: -
J: TRBJ2-1
length: 17
V: TRBV24-1
size: -
DNA: TGTGCCACCAGTGATCCCGCCGGGGCATTTTCCTACAATGAGCAGTTCTTC
CDR3: CATSDPAGAFSYNEQFF

D: -
J: TRBJ1-2
length: 14
V: TRBV7-9
size: -
DNA: TGTGCCAGCAGCCCCACAGATTCTCCGTATGGCTACACCTTC
CDR3: CASSPTDSPYGYTF

D: -
J: TRBJ1-5
length: 13
V: TRBV7-2
size: few
DNA: TGTGCCAGCAGCACCAGGGTCGGGCAGCCCCAGCATTTT
CDR3: CASSTRVGQPQHF

D: TRBD1
J: TRBJ1-4
length: 13
V: TRBV5-5
size: -
DNA: TGTGCCAGCAGCCCCGAAGGGGGCGAAAAACTGTTTTTT
CDR3: CASSPEGGEKLFF

D: TRBD1
J: TRBJ1-5
length: 16
V: TRBV6-1
size: -
DNA: TGTGCCAGCAGTGTAGCTGGGGGACAGAACAATCAGCCCCAGCATTTT
CDR3: CASSVAGGQNNQPQHF

D: TRBD1
J: TRBJ1-4
length: 17
V: TRBV19
size: -
DNA: TGTGCCAGTAGTTTCTTTCCCGACAGGGGAGGTAGTGAAAAACTGTTTTTT
CDR3: CASSFFPDRGGSEKLFF

D: -
J: TRBJ2-1
length: 15
V: TRBV6-1
size: -
DNA: TGTGCCAGCAGTGAGGACGTGAGCTCCTACAATGAGCAGTTCTTC
CDR3: CASSEDVSSYNEQFF

D: TRBD1
J: TRBJ1-6
length: 17
V: TRBV11-2
size: few
DNA: TGTGCCAGCAGCTTAATAACAGGGGGAATCGGTAATTCACCCCTCCACTTT
CDR3: CASSLITGGIGNSPLHF

D: TRBD2
J: TRBJ2-3
length: 16
V: TRBV11-3
size: -
DNA: TGTGCCAGCAGCTCTCTAGCGGGGGGCCTCACAGATACGCAGTATTTT
CDR3: CASSSLAGGLTDTQYF

D: TRBD1
J: TRBJ1-2
length: 15
V: TRBV5-1
size: -
DNA: TGCGCCAGCAGCTTGGGGACAGGGAGAGGAAGGGGCTACACCTTC
CDR3: CASSLGTGRGRGYTF

D: TRBD1
J: TRBJ2-7
length: 14
V: TRBV13
size: -
DNA: TGTGCCAGCAGCCACGGACAGGGTAGCTACGAGCAGTACTTC
CDR3: CASSHGQGSYEQYF

D: -
J: TRBJ1-2
length: 12
V: TRBV6-4
size: -
DNA: TGTGCCAGCAGAACAGGGTTGGATGGCTACACCTTC
CDR3: CASRTGLDGYTF

D: -
J: TRBJ2-5
length: 14
V: TRBV28
size: -
DNA: TGTGCCAGCAGTTTCGCGAGCGGCCAAGAGACCCAGTACTTC
CDR3: CASSFASGQETQYF

D: -
J: TRBJ2-7
length: 13
V: TRBV12-3/TRBV12-4
size: -
DNA: TGTGCCAGCAGTCCGGGACTCGCCTACGAGCAGTACTTC
CDR3: CASSPGLAYEQYF

D: -
J: TRBJ1-1
length: 13
V: TRBV5-1
size: -
DNA: TGCGCCAGCTCCAGTGAAATGAACACTGAAGCTTTCTTT
CDR3: CASSSEMNTEAFF

D: TRBD1
J: TRBJ2-7
length: 15
V: TRBV7-2
size: -
DNA: TGTGCCAGCAGCCCCAGGCGGGCAGGGGGTGCCGAGCAGTACTTC
CDR3: CASSPRRAGGAEQYF

D: -
J: TRBJ2-7
length: 14
V: TRBV6-5
size: -
DNA: TGTGCCAGCAGCCTCGACGGGTACTCCTACGAGCAGTACTTC
CDR3: CASSLDGYSYEQYF

D: -
J: TRBJ2-2
length: 15
V: TRBV5-4
size: few
DNA: TGTGCCAGCAGCTTGGGCAGGGGGAACACCGGGGAGCTGTTTTTT
CDR3: CASSLGRGNTGELFF

D: -
J: TRBJ1-6
length: 16
V: TRBV6-6
size: -
DNA: TGTGCCAGCAGTCTGCAGGGCAGCTCCTATAATTCACCCCTCCACTTT
CDR3: CASSLQGSSYNSPLHF

D: TRBD2
J: TRBJ2-7
length: 17
V: TRBV10-2
size: few
DNA: TGCGCCAGCACCCCGGGACTAGCGGGGGGGCCGTCATACGAGCAGTACTTC
CDR3: CASTPGLAGGPSYEQYF

D: TRBD2
J: TRBJ2-2
length: 15
V: TRBV7-7
size: medium-sized
DNA: TGTGCCAGCAGCCCCGGGACTAGGATTACCGGGGAGCTGTTTTTT
CDR3: CASSPGTRITGELFF

D: TRBD2
J: TRBJ2-1
length: 17
V: TRBV7-6
size: -
DNA: TGTGCCAGCAGCTTAGTTTGGTCCCGGGGGGGCCGCAATGAGCAGTTCTTC
CDR3: CASSLVWSRGGRNEQFF

D: -
J: TRBJ1-1
length: 13
V: TRBV10-3
size: -
DNA: TGTGCCATCAGTGGGGAGTTGAACACTGAAGCTTTCTTT
CDR3: CAISGELNTEAFF

D: -
J: TRBJ1-1
length: 15
V: TRBV10-2
size: -
DNA: TGCGCCAGCACGGAAGGCACCTTCCAGAACACTGAAGCTTTCTTT
CDR3: CASTEGTFQNTEAFF

D: TRBD2
J: TRBJ2-3
length: 16
V: TRBV5-6
size: -
DNA: TGTGCCAGCAGTCCCATAGCGGGGGGGTCCACAGATACGCAGTATTTT
CDR3: CASSPIAGGSTDTQYF

D: -
J: TRBJ2-3
length: 15
V: TRBV10-3
size: -
DNA: TGTGCCATCAGTGAGAGGGCGGACGCCACAGATACGCAGTATTTT
CDR3: CAISERADATDTQYF

D: -
J: TRBJ2-1
length: 14
V: TRBV27
size: few
DNA: TGTGCCAGCAGTTTATGGGAGTCCCACAATGAGCAGTTCTTC
CDR3: CASSLWESHNEQFF

D: -
J: TRBJ1-2
length: 15
V: TRBV28
size: once
DNA: TGTGCCAGCAGCGGGCCAGGGGCCCTCCACTATGGCTACACCTTC
CDR3: CASSGPGALHYGYTF

D: -
J: TRBJ2-5
length: 12
V: TRBV2
size: -
DNA: TGTGCCAGCATGGACATATGGGAGACCCAGTACTTC
CDR3: CASMDIWETQYF

D: TRBD1
J: TRBJ1-6
length: 14
V: TRBV28
size: -
DNA: TGTGCCAGCAGTTTCAGACAGGGAAGCTCACCCCTCCACTTT
CDR3: CASSFRQGSSPLHF

D: -
J: TRBJ2-7
length: 11
V: TRBV20-1
size: once
DNA: TGCAGTGCTAGTCTTATCTACGAGCAGTACTTC
CDR3: CSASLIYEQYF

D: -
J: TRBJ1-4
length: 17
V: TRBV11-3
size: -
DNA: TGTGCCAGCAGCTTAGCCCGGGGGCTTGCAACTAATGAAAAACTGTTTTTT
CDR3: CASSLARGLATNEKLFF

D: -
J: TRBJ1-2
length: 15
V: TRBV7-8
size: once
DNA: TGTGCCAGCAGCTTCGGCCTCAGACACAGCTATGGCTACACCTTC
CDR3: CASSFGLRHSYGYTF

D: TRBD2
J: TRBJ2-7
length: 15
V: TRBV7-9
size: -
DNA: TGTGCCAGCAGCTTAGCAGCGGGGGCCACCTACGAGCAGTACTTC
CDR3: CASSLAAGATYEQYF

D: -
J: TRBJ1-5
length: 13
V: TRBV6-4
size: -
DNA: TGTGCCAGCAGTGAAGAGACCAATCAGCCCCAGCATTTT
CDR3: CASSEETNQPQHF

D: TRBD1
J: TRBJ1-2
length: 15
V: TRBV14
size: -
DNA: TGTGCCAGCAGCCAGGGGACAGGGCTGGGCTATGGCTACACCTTC
CDR3: CASSQGTGLGYGYTF

D: -
J: TRBJ1-5
length: 15
V: TRBV7-2
size: -
DNA: TGTGCCAGCAGCCCCGGGAGGCAGGGTGTCCAGCCCCAGCATTTT
CDR3: CASSPGRQGVQPQHF

D: -
J: TRBJ2-3
length: 11
V: TRBV11-3
size: -
DNA: TGTGCCAGCAGGGGGACCGATACGCAGTATTTT
CDR3: CASRGTDTQYF

D: -
J: TRBJ1-3
length: 14
V: TRBV3-1/TRBV3-2
size: -
DNA: TGTGCCAGCAGCCCACAGGGAATAGGAAACACCATATATTTT
CDR3: CASSPQGIGNTIYF

D: -
J: TRBJ1-1
length: 12
V: TRBV28
size: -
DNA: TGTGCCAGCAGGCGCGGGACAATCGAAGCTTTCTTT
CDR3: CASRRGTIEAFF